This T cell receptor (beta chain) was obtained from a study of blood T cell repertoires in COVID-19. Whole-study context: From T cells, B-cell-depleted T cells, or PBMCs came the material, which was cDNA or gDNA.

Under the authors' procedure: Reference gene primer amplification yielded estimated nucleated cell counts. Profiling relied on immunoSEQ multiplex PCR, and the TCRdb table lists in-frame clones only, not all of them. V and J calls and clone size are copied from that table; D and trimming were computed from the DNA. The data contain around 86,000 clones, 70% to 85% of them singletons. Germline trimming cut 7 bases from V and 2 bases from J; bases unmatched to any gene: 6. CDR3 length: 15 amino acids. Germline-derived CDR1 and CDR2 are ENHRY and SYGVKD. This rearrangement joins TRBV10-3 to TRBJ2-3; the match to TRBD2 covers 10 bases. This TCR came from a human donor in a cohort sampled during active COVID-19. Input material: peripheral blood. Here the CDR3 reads CAIKGTSENTDTQYF. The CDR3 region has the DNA TGTGCCATCAAAGGGACTAGCGAAAACACAGATACGCAGTATTTT.